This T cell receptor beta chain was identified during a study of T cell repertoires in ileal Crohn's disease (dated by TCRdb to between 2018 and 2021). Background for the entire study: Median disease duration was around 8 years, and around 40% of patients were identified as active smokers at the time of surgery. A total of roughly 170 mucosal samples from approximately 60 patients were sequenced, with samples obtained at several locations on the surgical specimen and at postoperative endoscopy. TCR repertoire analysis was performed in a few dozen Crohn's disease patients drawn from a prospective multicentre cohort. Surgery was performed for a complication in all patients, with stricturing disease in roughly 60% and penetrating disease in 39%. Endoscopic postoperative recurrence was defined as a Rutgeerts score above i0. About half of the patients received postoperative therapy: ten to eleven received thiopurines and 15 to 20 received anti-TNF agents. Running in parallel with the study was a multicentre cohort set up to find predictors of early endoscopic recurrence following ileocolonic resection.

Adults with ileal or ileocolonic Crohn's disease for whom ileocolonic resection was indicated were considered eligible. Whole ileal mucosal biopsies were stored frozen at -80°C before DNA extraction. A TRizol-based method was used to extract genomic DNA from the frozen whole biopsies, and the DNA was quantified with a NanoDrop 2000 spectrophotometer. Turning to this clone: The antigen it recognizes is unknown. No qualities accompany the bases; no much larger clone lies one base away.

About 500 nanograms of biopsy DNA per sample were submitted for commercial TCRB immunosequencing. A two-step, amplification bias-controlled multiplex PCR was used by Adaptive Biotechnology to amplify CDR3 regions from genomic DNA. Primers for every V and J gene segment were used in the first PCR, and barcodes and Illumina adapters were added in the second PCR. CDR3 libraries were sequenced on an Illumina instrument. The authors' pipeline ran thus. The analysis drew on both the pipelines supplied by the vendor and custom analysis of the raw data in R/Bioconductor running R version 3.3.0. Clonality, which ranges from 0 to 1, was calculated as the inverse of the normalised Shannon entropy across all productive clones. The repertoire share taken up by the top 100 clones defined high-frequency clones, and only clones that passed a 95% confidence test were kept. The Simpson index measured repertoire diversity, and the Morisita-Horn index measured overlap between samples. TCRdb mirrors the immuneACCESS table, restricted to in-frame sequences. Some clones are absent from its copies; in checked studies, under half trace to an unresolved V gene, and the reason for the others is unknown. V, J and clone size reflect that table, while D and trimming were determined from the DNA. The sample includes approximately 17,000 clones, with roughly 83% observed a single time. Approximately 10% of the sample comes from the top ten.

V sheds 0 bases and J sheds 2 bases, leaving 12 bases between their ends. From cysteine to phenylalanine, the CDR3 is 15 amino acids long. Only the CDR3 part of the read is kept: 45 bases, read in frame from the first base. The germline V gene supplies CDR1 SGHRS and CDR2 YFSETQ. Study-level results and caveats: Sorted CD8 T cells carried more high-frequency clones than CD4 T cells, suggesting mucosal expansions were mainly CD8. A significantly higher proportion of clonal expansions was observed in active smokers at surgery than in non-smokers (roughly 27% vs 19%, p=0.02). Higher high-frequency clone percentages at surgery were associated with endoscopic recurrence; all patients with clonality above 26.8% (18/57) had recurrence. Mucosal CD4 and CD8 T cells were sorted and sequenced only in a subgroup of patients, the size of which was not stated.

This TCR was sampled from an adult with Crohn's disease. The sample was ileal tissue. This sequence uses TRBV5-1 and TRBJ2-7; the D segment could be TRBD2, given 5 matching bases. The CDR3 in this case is CASSLAGNTAYEQYF. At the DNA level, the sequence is TGCGCCAGCAGCTTGGCCGGGAACACGGCCTACGAGCAGTACTTC.